Presented here are 30 T cell receptor beta chains from one specimen sequenced in a study of cytomegalovirus exposure and HLA in healthy donors. Sequenced by immunoSEQ multiplex PCR; TCRdb stores in-frame clones only, minus some. The sample lists about 120,000 clones; 70% to 90% were seen once. Sequencing was performed on PBMCs. The receptors derive from a woman aged 25-40 years in good health and CMV-seronegative.

The gene calls are TRBV19 and TRBJ1-1, with a possible D match to TRBD1 (5 bases). This CDR3 is 15 amino acids long. CDR1 is LNHDA, CDR2 SQIVND, per germline (reference sequence). The germline V and J ends were trimmed by 4 bases and 5 bases, with 17 bases remaining between them. The CDR3 loop reads CASSRTQGAGTEAFF. CDR3 sequence (DNA): TGTGCCAGTAGTAGAACTCAGGGTGCGGGGACTGAAGCTTTCTTT.

The chain is built from TRBV29-1 and TRBJ2-1; unclear D gene. The CDR3 sequence is 13 residues long. Germline V gene sequence: CDR1 SQVTM, CDR2 ANQGSEA. Trimming cost V 5 bases and J 2 bases, with 10 bases left between them. The DNA for the CDR3 is TGCAGCGTTCGAGGAACGACCTACAATGAGCAGTTCTTC. Protein sequence: CSVRGTTYNEQFF.

This chain joins TRBV9 and TRBJ2-5; D may be TRBD1 (7 bases). Germline V gene data show CDR1 as SGDLS and CDR2 as YYNGEE. The CDR3 spans 15 residues. V lost 0 bases to trimming and J lost 3 bases, with 12 bases between them. This CDR3 reads CASSVARGTEETQYF. In DNA, the CDR3 is TGTGCCAGCAGCGTAGCCCGGGGGACAGAAGAGACCCAGTACTTC.

The J gene is TRBJ1-2, the V gene TRBV6-1, with TRBD1 matching 7 bases. Germline V CDR1 and CDR2: MNHNS, SASEGT. Unmatched junction bases numbered 6, after V lost 6 bases and J lost 2 bases. The length of the CDR3 is 14 residues. In DNA form, the CDR3 reads TGTGCCAGCAGGGGGGACAGTTTCAACTATGGCTACACCTTC. Its protein product is CASRGDSFNYGYTF.

The chain couples TRBV6-5 to TRBJ2-2; 8 nucleotides match TRBD1. CDR1 MNHEY and CDR2 SVGAGI come from the germline V gene. The CDR3 is 14 residues long. Germline trimming cut 6 bases from V and 6 bases from J; bases unmatched to any gene: 6. Here the CDR3 reads CASRGQVEAGELFF. The CDR3 nucleotides are TGTGCCAGCAGGGGACAGGTGGAGGCCGGGGAGCTGTTTTTT.

In its sample, this clone was seen once. V and J are TRBV9 and TRBJ2-3; TRBD2 matches at 9 bases. J lost 2 bases, V lost 0 bases, and 4 bases had no gene match. Looked up from germline, CDR1 is SGDLS and CDR2 is YYNGEE. This CDR3 is 16 amino acids long. CDR3 protein: CASSVVERGATDTQYF. CDR3 nucleotides: TGTGCCAGCAGCGTAGTTGAGCGGGGGGCCACAGATACGCAGTATTTT.

V usage is TRBV11-2 and J usage is TRBJ1-1; the D gene is possibly TRBD1 (6 bases). The ends were cut back, 0 bases at V and 11 bases at J, with 13 bases in the middle. The CDR3 runs to 13 residues. The germline gives CDR1 SGHAT, CDR2 FQNNGV. For the CDR3, the DNA is TGTGCCAGCAGCTTAGATGAGGCCAGGGGTGCTTTCTTT. Protein: CASSLDEARGAFF.

The chain uses TRBV10-1 and TRBJ2-7; 7 bases agree with TRBD1. Trimming at V came to 6 bases and at J to 5 bases, leaving 7 bases not matched to a gene. In germline, CDR1 is WNHNN, CDR2 SYGVQD (reference sequence). This CDR3 is 13 amino acids long. The CDR3 DNA follows: TGCGCCAGCAGCCTAACAGGGGTCCACGAGCAGTACTTC. It is translated as CASSLTGVHEQYF.

The J gene is TRBJ2-5, the V gene TRBV6-5, with 8 bases matching TRBD2. CDR3 length: 15 residues. V gave up 8 bases and J gave up 0 bases; unmatched junction bases: 8. The germline V gene encodes CDR1 MNHEY and CDR2 SVGAGI. CDR3 residues: CASSVVAGNQETQYF. DNA for the CDR3: TGTGCCAGCTCGGTGGTAGCGGGGAACCAAGAGACCCAGTACTTC.

In its sample, this clone was seen once. The J gene is TRBJ1-2, the V gene TRBV29-1; 9 positions agree with TRBD1. Germline CDR1 is SQVTM and CDR2 is ANQGSEA. The CDR3 is 14 amino acids. Trimming took 4 bases from V and 5 from J; bases not matched to a gene: 8. CDR3: CSVASGTGRYGYTF. CDR3 nucleotide sequence: TGCAGCGTTGCCTCAGGGACAGGGAGGTATGGCTACACCTTC.

This clone came up once. This sequence joins TRBV18 and TRBJ2-5; 11 nucleotides agree with TRBD2. CDR1 KGHSH and CDR2 LQKENI come from the germline V gene. With V trimmed by 1 base and J by 2 bases, 6 bases remained unmatched. The CDR3 totals 17 residues. The CDR3 DNA is TGTGCCAGCTCACCACGGCTAGCGGGGGGATTACAAGAGACCCAGTACTTC. This translates into CASSPRLAGGLQETQYF.

The chain links TRBV27 to TRBJ1-2, with TRBD1 as a possible D gene (6 bases). V was clipped by 2 bases and J by 4 bases, with 11 bases between them. CDR1 and CDR2 (germline): MNHEY, SMNVEV (reference sequence). CDR3 length: 14 amino acids. CDR3 protein: CASSLGGASYGYTF. The DNA of the CDR3 is TGTGCCAGCAGTTTAGGGGGGGCGAGCTATGGCTACACCTTC.

J is TRBJ1-5 and V is TRBV27; D is unresolved. CDR3 length: 15 amino acids. Trimming stripped 7 bases from V and 3 bases from J, with 16 bases between. Per germline, CDR1 MNHEY and CDR2 SMNVEV (reference sequence). CDR3 sequence (DNA): TGTGCCAGCACCCCTAGTGGAGGTTTCAATCAGCCCCAGCATTTT. Translated, it gives CASTPSGGFNQPQHF.

This chain uses TRBV10-2 with TRBJ2-4, with D maybe TRBD2 (6 bases). V lost 2 bases and J 0 bases, leaving 8 bases between the germline ends. The CDR3 is 15 amino acids. Germline V lookup: CDR1 WSHSY, CDR2 SAAADI. CDR3 protein: CASSERGLAKNIQYF. The CDR3 nucleotides are TGCGCCAGCAGTGAGCGGGGACTAGCCAAAAACATTCAGTACTTC.

The rearrangement links TRBV19 to TRBJ1-6, with 7 positions matching TRBD1. Germline loops: CDR1 LNHDA, CDR2 SQIVND (reference sequence). This CDR3 region has 14 residues. V shed 4 bases, J shed 5 bases, and the junction held 2 bases outside the gene matches. The CDR3 DNA reads as TGTGCCAGTAGTAACGACAGGGATAATTCACCCCTCCACTTT. As protein: CASSNDRDNSPLHF.

The chain carries TRBV11-2 and TRBJ1-5; D is possibly TRBD1 (5 bases). CDR3 length: 13 amino acids. V dropped 5 bases and J dropped 6 bases, with 11 bases sitting between them. The V gene's germline CDR1 is SGHAT and CDR2 FQNNGV. The CDR3 loop is CASSGGLAQPQHF. The CDR3, as DNA: TGTGCCAGCAGCGGGGGACTGGCTCAGCCCCAGCATTTT.

This sequence joins TRBV5-4 and TRBJ2-5; 8 nucleotides align to TRBD1. Germline assignment: CDR1 SGHNT and CDR2 YYREEE (reference sequence). The CDR3 contains 16 residues. V shed 1 base and J 5 bases; nucleotides not matched to a gene: 10. The chain's CDR3 is CASSLRRQGAGETQYF. The CDR3 DNA reads as TGTGCCAGCAGCTTGAGGCGGCAGGGGGCGGGGGAGACCCAGTACTTC.

J is TRBJ1-6 and V is TRBV6-5; 7 nucleotides match TRBD1. The germline gives CDR1 MNHEY, CDR2 SVGAGI. V was clipped by 0 bases and J by 7 bases; unmatched bases: 6. The CDR3 is made up of 16 amino acids. The CDR3: CASSYSKAGGNSPLHF. The CDR3 region has the DNA TGTGCCAGCAGTTACTCGAAGGCAGGGGGGAATTCACCCCTCCACTTT.

The chain employs TRBV5-1 and TRBJ2-5; D might be TRBD1 (6 bases). CDR3 length equals 13 residues. Trimming shortened V by 2 bases and J by 4 bases, and 9 bases separated the two germline ends. Per germline, CDR1 SGHRS and CDR2 YFSETQ. The CDR3 here is CASSLRDIETQYF. The CDR3 nucleotides read TGCGCCAGCAGCTTACGGGACATAGAGACCCAGTACTTC.

The CDR3 reads CASSLDPGQGVSRYGYTF. In DNA form, the CDR3 reads TGTGCCAGCAGCTTGGATCCGGGACAGGGAGTCTCCCGCTATGGCTACACCTTC. The chain employs TRBV5-5 and TRBJ1-2; TRBD1 agrees at 9 bases. Trimming at V came to 0 bases and at J to 4 bases, leaving 13 bases not matched to a gene. The CDR3 loop spans 18 amino acids. Per the germline V gene, CDR1 is SGHKS and CDR2 is YYEKEE (reference sequence).

V and J are TRBV4-3 and TRBJ2-2; D may be TRBD2 (7 bases). Germline CDR1 LGHNA, CDR2 YSLEER. The CDR3 sequence is 17 residues long. V lost 1 base and J 3 bases, leaving 15 bases between the germline ends. As DNA, the CDR3 is TGCGCCAGCAGCCAAGGAACGGGGGGCGCATACACCGGGGAGCTGTTTTTT. This gives the protein CASSQGTGGAYTGELFF.

V and J are TRBV15 and TRBJ2-7; D is unresolved. With 0 bases removed from V and 6 bases from J, the gap between germline ends came to 15 bases. The CDR3 has 15 residues. Germline CDR1 and CDR2: LNHNV and YYDKDF (reference sequence). The CDR3: CATSRDLGPFGEQYF. In DNA, the CDR3 is TGTGCCACCAGCAGAGATCTAGGTCCCTTTGGCGAGCAGTACTTC. The variable domain in full, with the rest retrieved from reference TRBV15 and TRBJ2-7, is DAMVIQNPRYQVTQFGKPVTLSCSQTLNHNVMYWYQQKSSQAPKLLFHYYDKDFNNEADTPDNFQSRRPNTSFCFLDIRSPGLGDTAMYLCATSRDLGPFGEQYFGPGTRLTVT.

This chain uses TRBV5-6 with TRBJ1-5; 7 nucleotides match TRBD1. This CDR3 has 16 residues. Trimming took 3 bases from V and 0 from J; bases not matched to a gene: 6. Per the germline V gene, CDR1 is SGHDT and CDR2 is YYEEEE. CDR3 nucleotides: TGTGCCAGCAGCTGGGGACAGCAGAATAGCAATCAGCCCCAGCATTTT. It specifies CASSWGQQNSNQPQHF.

This sequence joins TRBV5-1 and TRBJ2-3, with 9 bases identical to TRBD1. Germline V lookup: CDR1 SGHRS, CDR2 YFSETQ. This CDR3 has 14 amino acids. Trimming took 4 bases from V and 6 from J; bases not matched to a gene: 6. CDR3 sequence (DNA): TGCGCCAGCAGCCCTGACAGGGGGTGGGATACGCAGTATTTT. Amino acid sequence: CASSPDRGWDTQYF. Supplemented by reference TRBV5-1 and TRBJ2-3, the full variable domain reads KAGVTQTPRYLIKTRGQQVTLSCSPISGHRSVSWYQQTPGQGLQFLFEYFSETQRNKGNFPGRFSGRQFSNSRSEMNVSTLELGDSALYLCASSPDRGWDTQYFGPGTRLTVL.

CDR3 DNA sequence: TGCAGCGTTGCTACAGGGGGCCATCAGCCCCAGCATTTT. Protein: CSVATGGHQPQHF. The chain couples TRBV29-1 to TRBJ1-5; TRBD1 agrees at 9 bases. V shed 4 bases, J shed 5 bases, and the junction held 3 bases outside the gene matches. This CDR3 contains 13 residues. Germline-derived CDR1 and CDR2 are SQVTM and ANQGSEA.

The V and J genes are TRBV9 and TRBJ2-3, with TRBD2 matching 8 bases. V lost 0 bases, J lost 5 bases, and 2 bases stayed unmatched. The CDR3 totals 14 residues. Germline CDR1 reads SGDLS; CDR2 reads YYNGEE. The CDR3 protein is CASSVVAGGDTQYF. The DNA of the CDR3 is TGTGCCAGCAGCGTAGTTGCGGGGGGAGATACGCAGTATTTT. The full variable domain, with the rest looked up from reference TRBV9 and TRBJ2-3, is DSGVTQTPKHLITATGQRVTLRCSPRSGDLSVYWYQQSLDQGLQFLIQYYNGEERAKGNILERFSAQQFPDLHSELNLSSLELGDSALYFCASSVVAGGDTQYFGPGTRLTVL.

V usage is TRBV2 and J usage is TRBJ2-3, with 13 positions matching TRBD2. The CDR3 sequence is 18 residues long. Germline V gives CDR1 SNHLY, CDR2 FYNNEI. V dropped 1 base and J dropped 1; count of bases not matched to a gene: 5. CDR3 amino acids: CASSEDPGLAGGTDTQYF. DNA for the CDR3: TGTGCCAGCAGTGAAGACCCAGGACTAGCGGGGGGCACAGATACGCAGTATTTT.

The chain combines TRBV7-2 with TRBJ1-2; D not resolved. The CDR3 is 15 residues long. Trimming cost V 5 bases and J 1 base, with 14 bases left between them. CDR1 SGHTA and CDR2 FQGNSA come from the germline V gene. The CDR3 nucleotides are TGTGCCAGCAGCCTCCTCGGCGGCAGTAACTATGGCTACACCTTC. It encodes CASSLLGGSNYGYTF.

V and J are TRBV19 and TRBJ2-5; tentatively, D is TRBD1 (6 bases). In germline, CDR1 is LNHDA, CDR2 SQIVND (reference sequence). The CDR3 length is 14 residues. Trimming cost V 4 bases and J 1 base, with 10 bases left between them. The CDR3 here is CASSKGQSQETQYF. The CDR3 DNA is TGTGCCAGTAGTAAAGGACAGTCCCAAGAGACCCAGTACTTC.

Details on this clone: Mismatch with germline at one junction end may stem from a read error. J is TRBJ2-5 and V is TRBV19; possible D gene TRBD2, 6 bases. CDR3 length equals 14 residues. CDR1 is LNHDA, CDR2 SQIVND, per germline (reference sequence). For the CDR3, the DNA is TGTGCCAGTAGTCTGGCGGGGAGCCAAGAGGCCCAGTACTTC. Translated, it gives CASSLAGSQEAQYF.